This TCR beta chain was found in a study of T-cell memory formation after mild COVID-19. On the study more broadly: The study found TCR clusters largely donor specific.

TCRdb re-derived calls from the 5' RACE reads in MiXCR, one entry per CDR3 protein. The table includes over 150,000 distinct CDR3 sequences, 10% to 15% detected once. Turning to this clonotype: What it binds is unknown.

General study results and limits: CM and EM subsets held most contracting CD4+ clones; EMRA held CD8+ ones. Clones shrinking between day 15 and 85 showed a balanced CD4/CD8 split, and those that grew later tilted toward CD4+.

V dropped 5 bases and J dropped 3 bases, with 18 bases sitting between them. The CDR3 sequence is 15 residues long. Germline V CDR1 and CDR2: DFQATT, SNEGSKA (reference sequence). The rearrangement links TRBV20-1 to TRBJ2-3; TRBD1 is a possible D gene (6 bases). This sequence was found in a young man who had mild COVID-19 (a few samples of this study predate the infection). Cell type and time point are not known. The sample consisted of PBMCs or a T cell subset sorted from them (not recorded which). CDR3 sequence: CSAWGQGSATDTQYF. CDR3 sequence (DNA): TGCAGTGCTTGGGGGCAGGGTTCGGCGACAGATACGCAGTATTTT.